Listed below are T cell receptor beta chains from one sample, sequenced in a study of metastatic and nonmetastatic thyroid tumors. Using MiXCR, TCRdb reanalyzed the PCR reads. The sample contains 9,000 to 10,000 clones, 11% of which appear only once. The sequenced sample consisted of tumor tissue. The origin of the receptors is a female donor with papillary thyroid cancer or a benign thyroid nodule (not recorded which). Some clones in this sample may be carry-over from other donors' samples. Each CDR3 is given with its conserved first and last residue. The order of the fields is clone size, V gene, J gene, D gene, CDR3 protein, CDR3 DNA. The D gene is left open where the match is weak. A clone size is listed for some rows: how often the clone was seen (once, few, many), or a class if it is expanded.

abundance: medium-sized
v_gene: TRBV28
j_gene: TRBJ2-2
d_gene: NA
CDR3aa: CASSLVRGELFF
CDR3nt: TGTGCCAGCAGTTTAGTCCGGGGGGAGCTGTTTTTT

abundance: NA
v_gene: TRBV12-3/TRBV12-4
j_gene: TRBJ1-2
d_gene: NA
CDR3aa: CASSQRGGYTF
CDR3nt: TGTGCCAGCAGCCAGCGAGGGGGCTACACCTTC

abundance: medium-sized
v_gene: TRBV2
j_gene: TRBJ1-4
d_gene: NA
CDR3aa: CASTAGGREKLFF
CDR3nt: TGTGCCAGCACGGCGGGGGGTCGAGAAAAACTGTTTTTT

abundance: many
v_gene: TRBV5-4
j_gene: TRBJ2-5
d_gene: TRBD2
CDR3aa: CASSLGGLAGYKETQYF
CDR3nt: TGTGCCAGCAGCTTGGGGGGGCTAGCGGGATATAAAGAGACCCAGTACTTC

abundance: many
v_gene: TRBV20-1
j_gene: TRBJ2-3
d_gene: NA
CDR3aa: CSARTAYTDTQYF
CDR3nt: TGCAGTGCTAGAACCGCGTACACAGATACGCAGTATTTT

abundance: medium-sized
v_gene: TRBV6-1
j_gene: TRBJ1-6
d_gene: NA
CDR3aa: CASSEAGRANSPLHF
CDR3nt: TGTGCCAGCAGTGAAGCGGGCAGGGCAAATTCACCCCTCCACTTT

abundance: medium-sized
v_gene: TRBV20-1
j_gene: TRBJ1-2
d_gene: TRBD1
CDR3aa: CSAKAPDRGGGYTF
CDR3nt: TGCAGTGCTAAAGCGCCCGACAGGGGGGGTGGCTACACCTTC

abundance: many
v_gene: TRBV4-2
j_gene: TRBJ1-5
d_gene: NA
CDR3aa: CASSQENQPQHF
CDR3nt: TGTGCCAGCAGCCAAGAAAATCAGCCCCAGCATTTT

abundance: many
v_gene: TRBV7-6
j_gene: TRBJ2-5
d_gene: NA
CDR3aa: CASSPPQDSAFQQETQYF
CDR3nt: TGTGCCAGCAGCCCGCCTCAGGACTCCGCCTTTCAACAAGAGACCCAGTACTTC

abundance: medium-sized
v_gene: TRBV6-5
j_gene: TRBJ2-3
d_gene: TRBD2
CDR3aa: CASSYYDRLAGSTGDTQYF
CDR3nt: TGTGCCAGCAGTTACTACGACAGACTAGCGGGATCGACTGGAGATACGCAGTATTTT

abundance: medium-sized
v_gene: TRBV27
j_gene: TRBJ1-3
d_gene: NA
CDR3aa: CASSPRPPGSGNTIYF
CDR3nt: TGTGCCAGCAGTCCCCGCCCCCCCGGCTCTGGAAACACCATATATTTT

abundance: many
v_gene: TRBV18
j_gene: TRBJ2-5
d_gene: TRBD1
CDR3aa: CASSPGTGLETQYF
CDR3nt: TGTGCCAGCTCCCCGGGGACAGGGCTGGAGACCCAGTACTTC

abundance: NA
v_gene: TRBV6-5
j_gene: TRBJ2-7
d_gene: TRBD2
CDR3aa: CASSYRLAGKSYDQYF
CDR3nt: TGTGCCAGCAGTTATCGACTAGCGGGGAAGTCCTACGATCAGTACTTC

abundance: medium-sized
v_gene: TRBV6-1
j_gene: TRBJ1-1
d_gene: TRBD1
CDR3aa: CASRGQGNVNTEAFF
CDR3nt: TGTGCCAGCAGGGGACAGGGCAACGTTAACACTGAAGCTTTCTTT

abundance: medium-sized
v_gene: TRBV6-4
j_gene: TRBJ2-3
d_gene: TRBD2
CDR3aa: CASSDGGGQGTDTQYF
CDR3nt: TGTGCCAGCAGTGACGGGGGAGGGCAGGGCACAGATACGCAGTATTTT

abundance: many
v_gene: TRBV11-1
j_gene: TRBJ2-1
d_gene: NA
CDR3aa: CASSLAGLGNEQFF
CDR3nt: TGTGCCAGCAGCTTAGCGGGACTCGGGAATGAGCAGTTCTTC

abundance: medium-sized
v_gene: TRBV28
j_gene: TRBJ1-3
d_gene: NA
CDR3aa: CASSSETVSGNTIYF
CDR3nt: TGTGCCAGCAGTTCGGAGACAGTCTCTGGAAACACCATATATTTT

abundance: many
v_gene: TRBV29-1
j_gene: TRBJ1-2
d_gene: TRBD1
CDR3aa: CSANRGIALDGYTF
CDR3nt: TGCAGCGCCAACAGGGGGATCGCTTTAGATGGCTACACCTTC